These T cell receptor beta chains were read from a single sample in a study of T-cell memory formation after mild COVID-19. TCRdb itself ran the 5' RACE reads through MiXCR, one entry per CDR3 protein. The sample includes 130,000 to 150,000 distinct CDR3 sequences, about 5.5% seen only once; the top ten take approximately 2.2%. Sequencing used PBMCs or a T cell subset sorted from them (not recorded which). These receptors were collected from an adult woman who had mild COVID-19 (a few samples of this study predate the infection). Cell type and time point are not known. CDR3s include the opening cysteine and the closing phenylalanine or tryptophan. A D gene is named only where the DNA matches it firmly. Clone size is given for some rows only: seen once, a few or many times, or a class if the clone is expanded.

TGTGCCAGCAGCTTAATTCTCGGGCGGAACAATGAGCAGTTCTTC | CASSLILGRNNEQFF | NA | TRBJ2-1 | NA | TRBV7-9
TGCGCCAGCAGCTTGGGTTTCGGGGCGGGACAAGAGACCCAGTACTTC | CASSLGFGAGQETQYF | NA | TRBJ2-5 | many | TRBV5-1
TGTGCCAGCAGTTTGGGCCGGAGCAATCAGCCCCAGCATTTT | CASSLGRSNQPQHF | NA | TRBJ1-5 | few | TRBV12-3/TRBV12-4
TGCGCCAGCAAGGGACAGGAAGTAGACATTCAGTACTTC | CASKGQEVDIQYF | TRBD1 | TRBJ2-4 | many | TRBV5-1
TGTGCCAGCAGCCCCAACAATGGGGCAGATACGCAGTATTTT | CASSPNNGADTQYF | NA | TRBJ2-3 | NA | TRBV2
TGTGCCACCAGTGATTCCATGGGTTATGGCTACACCTTC | CATSDSMGYGYTF | NA | TRBJ1-2 | few | TRBV24-1
TGCAGTGCTAGAGACTCCCGCTCTGGGGCCAACGTCCTGACTTTC | CSARDSRSGANVLTF | NA | TRBJ2-6 | many | TRBV20-1
TGTGCCAGCAGCTTGAGAGCGGGCCAAGAGACCCAGTACTTC | CASSLRAGQETQYF | NA | TRBJ2-5 | many | TRBV7-2
TGCAGTGCTAGAGTGGAGGAGGCAGGGAGAGGCTACACCTTC | CSARVEEAGRGYTF | NA | TRBJ1-2 | NA | TRBV20-1
TGTGCCAGCAGCCCTGTCGGGAGGAGCACAGATACGCAGTATTTT | CASSPVGRSTDTQYF | TRBD2 | TRBJ2-3 | many | TRBV12-3/TRBV12-4
TGTGCCTGGGCGACAAGACAGGGGGCTCCCCTTAGCAATCAGCCCCAGCATTTT | CAWATRQGAPLSNQPQHF | TRBD1 | TRBJ1-5 | few | TRBV30
TGTGCCTTAGACAGGGCGGACACTGAAGCTTTCTTT | CALDRADTEAFF | TRBD1 | TRBJ1-1 | many | TRBV30
TGCGCCAGCAGCTTCGCTACTAGTCAGGGGGAGACCCAGTACTTC | CASSFATSQGETQYF | NA | TRBJ2-5 | NA | TRBV5-1
TGTGCCAGCTCACCATTACTCCAGGGCTACTATGGCTACACCTTC | CASSPLLQGYYGYTF | NA | TRBJ1-2 | NA | TRBV18
TGCGCCAGCAGCCCTCTTGAACAGGGGACAGATACGCAGTATTTT | CASSPLEQGTDTQYF | TRBD1 | TRBJ2-3 | many | TRBV4-1
TGTGCCAGCAGCCCGGGCGCTAGCGGGGTGAGGTGGATCTTC | CASSPGASGVRWIF | TRBD2 | TRBJ2-1 | few | TRBV3-1